Sequencing of this T cell receptor beta chain was carried out in a study of shared clonotypes between healthy human individuals. About the study: Donor ages ranged 18 to 49 years: a couple of women, three men.

The germline V gene has CDR1 MDHEN and CDR2 SYDVKM. Trimming removed 4 bases at V and 0 bases at J, with 6 bases between. CDR3 length: 13 amino acids. Study-level points and caveats: Few donors restricted represented genetic and exposure-history diversity.

TCRdb's table, derived via immunoSEQ multiplex PCR, lists solely in-frame clones and lacks some. The sample shows about 2.4 million clones, around 94% of them seen only once. Comment on this clone: Its antigen is unknown.

Specimen: naive CD4+ T cells sorted from blood. Sample subset: CD45RA+ positively selected. The chain employs TRBV28 and TRBJ1-1; D is unclear. The clonotype originates from a man in his late teens or twenties in good health. In DNA, the CDR3 is TGTGCCAGCAGTTCCTTCCTGAACACTGAAGCTTTCTTT. Its protein product is CASSSFLNTEAFF.